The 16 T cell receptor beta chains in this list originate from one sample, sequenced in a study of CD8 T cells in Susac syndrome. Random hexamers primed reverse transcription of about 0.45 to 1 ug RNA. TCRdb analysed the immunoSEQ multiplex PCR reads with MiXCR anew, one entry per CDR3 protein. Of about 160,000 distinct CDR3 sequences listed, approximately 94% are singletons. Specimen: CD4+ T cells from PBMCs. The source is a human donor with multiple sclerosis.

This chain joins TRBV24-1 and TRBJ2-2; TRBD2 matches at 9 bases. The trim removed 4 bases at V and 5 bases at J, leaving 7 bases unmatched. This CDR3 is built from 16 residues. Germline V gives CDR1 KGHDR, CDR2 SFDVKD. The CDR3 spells CATSDPREGPTGELFF. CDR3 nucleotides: TGTGCCACCAGTGACCCGCGGGAGGGCCCGACCGGGGAGCTGTTTTTT.

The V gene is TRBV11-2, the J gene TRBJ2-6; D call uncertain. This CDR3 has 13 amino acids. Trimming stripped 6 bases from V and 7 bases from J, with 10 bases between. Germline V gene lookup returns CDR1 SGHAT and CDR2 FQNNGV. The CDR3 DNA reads TGTGCCAGCAGGCATAGTGGTGCCAACGTCCTGACTTTC. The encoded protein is CASRHSGANVLTF.

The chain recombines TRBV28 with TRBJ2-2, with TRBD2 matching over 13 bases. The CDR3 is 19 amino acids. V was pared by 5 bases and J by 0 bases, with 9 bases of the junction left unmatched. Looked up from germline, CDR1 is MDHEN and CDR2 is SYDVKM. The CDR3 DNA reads TGTGCCAGCAGTCACGGACTAGCGGGAGCGGGGGCGAACACCGGGGAGCTGTTTTTT. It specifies CASSHGLAGAGANTGELFF.

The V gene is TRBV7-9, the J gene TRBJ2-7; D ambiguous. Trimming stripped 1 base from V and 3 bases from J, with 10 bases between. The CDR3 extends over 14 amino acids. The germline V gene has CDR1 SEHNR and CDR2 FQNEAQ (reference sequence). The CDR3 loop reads CASSLGGVGYEQYF. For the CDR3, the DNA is TGTGCCAGCAGCTTAGGGGGTGTAGGCTACGAGCAGTACTTC.

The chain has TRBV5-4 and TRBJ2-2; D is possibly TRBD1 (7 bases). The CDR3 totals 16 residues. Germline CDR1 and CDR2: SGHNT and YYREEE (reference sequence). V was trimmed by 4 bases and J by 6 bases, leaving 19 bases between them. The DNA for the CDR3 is TGTGCCAGCAGCCCAGGGGGGTTTACATCTGCCGGGGAGCTGTTTTTT. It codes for CASSPGGFTSAGELFF.

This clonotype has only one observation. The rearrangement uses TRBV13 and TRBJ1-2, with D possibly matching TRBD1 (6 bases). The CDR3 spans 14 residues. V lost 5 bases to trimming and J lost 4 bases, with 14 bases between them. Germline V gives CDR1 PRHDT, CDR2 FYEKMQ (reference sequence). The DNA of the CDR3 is TGTGCCAGCAGCCCGTGGACAGAGCGCTATGGCTACACCTTC. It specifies CASSPWTERYGYTF. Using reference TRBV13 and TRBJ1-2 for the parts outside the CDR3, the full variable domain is AAGVIQSPRHLIKEKRETATLKCYPIPRHDTVYWYQQGPGQDPQFLISFYEKMQSDKGSIPDRFSAQQFSDYHSELNMSSLELGDSALYFCASSPWTERYGYTFGSGTRLTVV.

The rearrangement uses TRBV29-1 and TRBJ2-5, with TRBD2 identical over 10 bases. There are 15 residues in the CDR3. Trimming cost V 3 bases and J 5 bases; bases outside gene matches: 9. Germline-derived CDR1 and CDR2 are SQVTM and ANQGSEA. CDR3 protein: CSVDRLAGAGETQYF. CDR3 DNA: TGCAGCGTTGATCGGCTAGCGGGAGCGGGGGAGACCCAGTACTTC.

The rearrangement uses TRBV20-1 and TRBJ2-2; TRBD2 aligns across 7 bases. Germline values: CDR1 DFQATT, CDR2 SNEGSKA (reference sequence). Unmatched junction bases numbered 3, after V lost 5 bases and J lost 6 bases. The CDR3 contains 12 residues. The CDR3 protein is CSAQAGPGELFF. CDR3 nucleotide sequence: TGCAGTGCTCAAGCGGGACCCGGGGAGCTGTTTTTT.

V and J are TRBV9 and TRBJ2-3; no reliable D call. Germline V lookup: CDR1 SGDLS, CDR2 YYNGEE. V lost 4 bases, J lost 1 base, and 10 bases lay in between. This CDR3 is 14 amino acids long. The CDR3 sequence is CASSPPSGTDTQYF. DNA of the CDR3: TGTGCCAGCAGCCCCCCTTCGGGCACAGATACGCAGTATTTT.

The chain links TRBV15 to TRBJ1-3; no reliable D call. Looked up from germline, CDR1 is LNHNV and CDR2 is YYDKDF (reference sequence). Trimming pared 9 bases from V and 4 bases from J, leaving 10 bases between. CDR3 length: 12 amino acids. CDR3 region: CATGQAGNTIYF. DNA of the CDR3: TGTGCCACAGGCCAAGCCGGAAACACCATATATTTT. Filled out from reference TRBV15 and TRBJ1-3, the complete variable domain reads DAMVIQNPRYQVTQFGKPVTLSCSQTLNHNVMYWYQQKSSQAPKLLFHYYDKDFNNEADTPDNFQSRRPNTSFCFLDIRSPGLGDTAMYLCATGQAGNTIYFGEGSWLTVV.

CDR3 region: CASSVLSSGKETQYF. The CDR3 nucleotides are TGTGCCAGCTCCGTCCTCTCCTCGGGTAAAGAGACCCAGTACTTC. The chain combines TRBV3-1 with TRBJ2-5, with unresolved D. The CDR3 has 15 residues. Trimming removed 8 bases at V and 3 bases at J, with 19 bases between. Germline CDR1 and CDR2: LGHDT and YNNKEL (reference sequence).

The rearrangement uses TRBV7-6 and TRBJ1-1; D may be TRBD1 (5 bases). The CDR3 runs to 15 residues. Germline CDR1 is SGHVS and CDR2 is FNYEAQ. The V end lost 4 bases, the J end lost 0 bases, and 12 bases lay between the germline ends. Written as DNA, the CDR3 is TGTGCCAGCAGCTCTCTGATAGGGGTGAACACTGAAGCTTTCTTT. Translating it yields CASSSLIGVNTEAFF. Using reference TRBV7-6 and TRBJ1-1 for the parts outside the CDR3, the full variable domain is GAGVSQSPRYKVTKRGQDVALRCDPISGHVSLYWYRQALGQGPEFLTYFNYEAQQDKSGLPNDRFSAERPEGSISTLTIQRTEQRDSAMYRCASSSLIGVNTEAFFGQGTRLTVV.

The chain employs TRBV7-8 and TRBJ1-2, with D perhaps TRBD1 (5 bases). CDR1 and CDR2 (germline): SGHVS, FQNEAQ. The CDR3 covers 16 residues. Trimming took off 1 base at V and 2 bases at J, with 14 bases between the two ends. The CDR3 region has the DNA TGTGCCAGCAGCTTAGATGGCGGCAGGGTGAACTATGGCTACACCTTC. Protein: CASSLDGGRVNYGYTF.

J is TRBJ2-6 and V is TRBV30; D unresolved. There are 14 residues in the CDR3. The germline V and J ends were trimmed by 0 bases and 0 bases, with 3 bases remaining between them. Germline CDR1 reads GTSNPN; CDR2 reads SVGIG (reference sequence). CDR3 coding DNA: TGTGCCTGGAGTGTCGGCTCTGGGGCCAACGTCCTGACTTTC. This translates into CAWSVGSGANVLTF.

The CDR3 sequence is CASSAPNQPQHF. The CDR3 bases are TGTGCCAGCAGCGCCCCAAATCAGCCCCAGCATTTT. J is TRBJ1-5 and V is TRBV7-2; D is unclear. V lost 5 bases, J lost 4 bases, and 6 bases lay in between. The germline V gene encodes CDR1 SGHTA and CDR2 FQGNSA. The CDR3 extends over 12 amino acids.

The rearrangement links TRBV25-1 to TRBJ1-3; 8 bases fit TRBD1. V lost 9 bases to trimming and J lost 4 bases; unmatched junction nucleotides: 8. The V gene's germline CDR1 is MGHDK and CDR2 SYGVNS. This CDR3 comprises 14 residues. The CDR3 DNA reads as TGTGCCAGTACGAAGACAGGGGTCGGAAACACCATATATTTT. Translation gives CASTKTGVGNTIYF.